The source of this T cell receptor beta chain is a study of human T cells and chemical hapten exposure. Study observations and caveats: More PT1 expanded TCRs went with higher patch test scores.

There are a few counts of this clonotype. The antigen is unknown. As to time point: pre-sensitization, week 0. As for treatment: therapeutic diphenylcyclopropenone sensitization with weekly scalp DPC. The total RNA was obtained from whole blood that was not fractionated. Individual cDNA molecules had unique molecular identifiers attached to them by the library. TCRdb re-called the RACE reads through MiXCR, storing one row per CDR3 protein. The sample holds about 380,000 distinct CDR3 sequences; approximately 5% are singletons and the top ten take approximately 2.4%. In germline, CDR1 is SGHRS, CDR2 YFSETQ. V dropped 4 bases and J dropped 4; count of bases not matched to a gene: 5. CDR3 size: 15 residues.

The clonotype was recovered from a woman between 45 and 65 years old with alopecia areata. Some clones in this sample may be carry-over from other donors' samples. V gene TRBV5-1 combines with J gene TRBJ1-4; the match to TRBD1 covers 9 bases. Sequenced material: whole blood, taken in connection with sensitization to the hapten diphenylcyclopropenone (DPC). This CDR3 reads CASSGGQGHNEKLFF. The CDR3 DNA reads as TGCGCCAGCAGCGGCGGACAGGGGCATAATGAAAAACTGTTTTTT.